This T cell receptor (beta chain) was identified in a study of cytomegalovirus exposure and HLA in healthy donors. Using immunoSEQ multiplex PCR, the repertoire was profiled, and TCRdb retains in-frame clones only, with some absent. The sample records about 340,000 clones, 86% being singletons. The specimen was PBMCs. This TCR was recovered from a woman aged 18-29 years in good health and CMV-seronegative.

The CDR3 DNA reads TGTGCCAGCAGCTTGGGGCAGGGGTTTGGTGGAAACACCATATATTTT. It is translated as CASSLGQGFGGNTIYF. The rearrangement joins TRBV5-4 to TRBJ1-3, with D possibly TRBD1 on 6 matching bases. Trimming took 0 bases from V and 3 from J, leaving 13 bases between them. The CDR3 is 16 amino acids. Germline CDR1 SGHNT, CDR2 YYREEE (reference sequence).